This TCR beta chain was sequenced for a study of T-cell memory formation after mild COVID-19. This clonotype was picked up a small number of times. Each CDR3 protein is one row after TCRdb ran MiXCR on the 5' RACE reads. This sample has roughly 260,000 distinct CDR3 sequences, with 15% to 20% found just once. V lost 0 bases and J 2 bases, leaving 14 bases between the germline ends. CDR3 size: 16 residues. Germline assignment: CDR1 SNHLY and CDR2 FYNNEI. Sequencing was done on a sample of PBMCs or a T cell subset sorted from them (not recorded which). The V gene is TRBV2, the J gene TRBJ2-7; D is undetermined. The receptor's source is a man younger than 35 who had mild COVID-19 (a few samples of this study predate the infection). Cell type and time point are not known. CDR3 loop: CASSEAAPGWTYEQYF. CDR3 DNA: TGTGCCAGCAGTGAAGCGGCCCCCGGGTGGACCTACGAGCAGTACTTC.